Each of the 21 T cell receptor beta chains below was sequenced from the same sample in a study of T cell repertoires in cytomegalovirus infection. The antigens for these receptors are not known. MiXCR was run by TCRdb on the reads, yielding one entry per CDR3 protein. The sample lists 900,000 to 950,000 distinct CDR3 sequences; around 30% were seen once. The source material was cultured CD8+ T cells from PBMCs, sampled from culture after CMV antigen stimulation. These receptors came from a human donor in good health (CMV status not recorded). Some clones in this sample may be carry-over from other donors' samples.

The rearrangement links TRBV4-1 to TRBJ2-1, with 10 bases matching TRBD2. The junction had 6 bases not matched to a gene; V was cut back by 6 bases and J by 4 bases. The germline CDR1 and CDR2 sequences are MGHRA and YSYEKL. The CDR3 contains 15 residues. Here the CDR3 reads CASSDTSGVYNEQFF. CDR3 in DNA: TGCGCCAGCAGTGACACTAGCGGGGTGTACAATGAGCAGTTCTTC.

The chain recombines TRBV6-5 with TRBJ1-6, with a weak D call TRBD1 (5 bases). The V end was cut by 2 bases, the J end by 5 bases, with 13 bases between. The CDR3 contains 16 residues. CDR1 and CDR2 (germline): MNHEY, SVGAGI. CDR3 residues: CASSYDNEGNNSPLHF. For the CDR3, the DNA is TGTGCCAGCAGTTACGACAACGAGGGGAATAATTCACCCCTCCACTTT.

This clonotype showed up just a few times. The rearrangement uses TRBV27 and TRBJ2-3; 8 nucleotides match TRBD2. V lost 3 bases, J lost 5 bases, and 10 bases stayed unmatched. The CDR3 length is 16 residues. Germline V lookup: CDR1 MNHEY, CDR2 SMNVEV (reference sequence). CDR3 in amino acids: CASSLMAGGSKDTQYF. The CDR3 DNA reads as TGTGCCAGCAGTTTGATGGCGGGGGGTTCTAAAGATACGCAGTATTTT.

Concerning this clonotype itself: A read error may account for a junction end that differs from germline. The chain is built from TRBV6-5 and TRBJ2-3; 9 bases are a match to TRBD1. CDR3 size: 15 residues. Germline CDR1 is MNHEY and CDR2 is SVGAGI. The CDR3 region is CAGSYSTGGTDTQYF. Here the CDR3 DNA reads TGTGCCGGCAGTTACTCGACAGGGGGTACAGATACGCAGTATTTT.

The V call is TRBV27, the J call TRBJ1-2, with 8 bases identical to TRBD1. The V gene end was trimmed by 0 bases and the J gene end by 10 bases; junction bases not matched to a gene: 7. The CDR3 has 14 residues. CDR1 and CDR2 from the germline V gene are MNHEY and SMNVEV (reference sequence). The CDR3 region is CASSLSPDRDLYTF. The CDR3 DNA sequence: TGTGCCAGCAGTTTATCCCCGGACAGGGACCTCTACACCTTC.

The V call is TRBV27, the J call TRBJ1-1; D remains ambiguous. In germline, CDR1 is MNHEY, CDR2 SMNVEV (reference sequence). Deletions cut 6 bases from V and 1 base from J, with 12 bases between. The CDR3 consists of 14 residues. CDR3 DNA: TGTGCCAGCAGCGCGTCCGGGCCGAACACTGAAGCTTTCTTT. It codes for CASSASGPNTEAFF.

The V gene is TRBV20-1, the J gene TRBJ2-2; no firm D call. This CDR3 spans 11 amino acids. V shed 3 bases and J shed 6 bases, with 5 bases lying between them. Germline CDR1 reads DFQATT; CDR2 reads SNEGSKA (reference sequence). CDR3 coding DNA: TGCAGTGCTAGCCGATCCGGGGAGCTGTTTTTT. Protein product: CSASRSGELFF.

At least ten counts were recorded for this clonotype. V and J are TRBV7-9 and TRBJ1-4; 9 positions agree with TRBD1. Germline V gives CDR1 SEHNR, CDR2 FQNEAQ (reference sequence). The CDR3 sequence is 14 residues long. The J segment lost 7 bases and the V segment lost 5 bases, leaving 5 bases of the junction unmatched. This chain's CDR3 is CASSTGGLAEKLFF. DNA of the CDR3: TGTGCCAGCAGCACAGGGGGCTTGGCTGAAAAACTGTTTTTT.

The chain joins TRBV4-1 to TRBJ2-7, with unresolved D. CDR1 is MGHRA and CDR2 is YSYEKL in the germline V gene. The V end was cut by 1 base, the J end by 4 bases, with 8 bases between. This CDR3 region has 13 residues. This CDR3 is CASSQVYAYEQYF. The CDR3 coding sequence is TGCGCCAGCAGCCAAGTATACGCATACGAGCAGTACTTC.

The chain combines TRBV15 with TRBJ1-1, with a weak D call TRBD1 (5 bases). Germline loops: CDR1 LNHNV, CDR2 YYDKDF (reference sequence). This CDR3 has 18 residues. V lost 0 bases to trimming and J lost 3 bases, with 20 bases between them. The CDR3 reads CATSRDLEKRGLDTEAFF. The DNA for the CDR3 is TGTGCCACCAGCAGAGATCTCGAGAAGCGGGGCTTGGACACTGAAGCTTTCTTT.

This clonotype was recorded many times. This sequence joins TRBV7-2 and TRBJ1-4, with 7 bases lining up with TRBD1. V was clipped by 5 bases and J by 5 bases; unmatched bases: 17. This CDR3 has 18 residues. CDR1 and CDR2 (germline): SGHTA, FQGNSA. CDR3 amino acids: CASSKALYLGQVNEKLFF. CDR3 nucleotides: TGTGCCAGCAGCAAAGCCCTATACCTCGGACAGGTGAATGAAAAACTGTTTTTT. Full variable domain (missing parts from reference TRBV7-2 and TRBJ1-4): GAGVSQSPSNKVTEKGKDVELRCDPISGHTALYWYRQSLGQGLEFLIYFQGNSAPDKSGLPSDRFSAERTGGSVSTLTIQRTQQEDSAVYLCASSKALYLGQVNEKLFFGSGTQLSVL.

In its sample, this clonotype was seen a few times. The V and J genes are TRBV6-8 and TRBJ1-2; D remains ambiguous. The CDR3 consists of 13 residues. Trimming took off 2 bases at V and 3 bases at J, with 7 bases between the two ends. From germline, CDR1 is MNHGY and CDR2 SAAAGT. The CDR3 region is CASSYGLDYGYTF. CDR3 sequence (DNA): TGTGCCAGCAGTTACGGGTTAGACTATGGCTACACCTTC.

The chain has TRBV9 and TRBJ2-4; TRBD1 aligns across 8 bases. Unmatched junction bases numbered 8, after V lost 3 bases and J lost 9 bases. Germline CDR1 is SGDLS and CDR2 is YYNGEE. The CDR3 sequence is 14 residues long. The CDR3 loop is CASSGRDRRGIQYF. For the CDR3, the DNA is TGTGCCAGCAGCGGAAGGGACAGGAGAGGCATTCAGTACTTC.

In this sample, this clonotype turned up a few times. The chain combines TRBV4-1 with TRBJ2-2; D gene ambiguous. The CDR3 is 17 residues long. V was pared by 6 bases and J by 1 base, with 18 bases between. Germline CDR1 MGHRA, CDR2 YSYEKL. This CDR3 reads CASSQMLPLGNTGELFF. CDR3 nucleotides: TGCGCCAGCAGTCAAATGCTACCCCTAGGGAACACCGGGGAGCTGTTTTTT.

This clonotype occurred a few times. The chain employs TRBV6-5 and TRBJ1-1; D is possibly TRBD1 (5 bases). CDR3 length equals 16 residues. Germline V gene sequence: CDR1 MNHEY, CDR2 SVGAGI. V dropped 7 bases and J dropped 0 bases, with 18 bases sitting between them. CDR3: CASTPNSGTLNTEAFF. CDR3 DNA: TGTGCCAGCACCCCAAATTCAGGGACCTTGAACACTGAAGCTTTCTTT.

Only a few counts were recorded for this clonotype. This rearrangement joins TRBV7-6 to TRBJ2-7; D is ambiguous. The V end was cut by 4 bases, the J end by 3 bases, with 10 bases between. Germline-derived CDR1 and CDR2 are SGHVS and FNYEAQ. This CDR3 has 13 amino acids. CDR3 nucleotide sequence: TGTGCCAGCAGCTCCCCGGGCCACTACGAGCAGTACTTC. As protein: CASSSPGHYEQYF.

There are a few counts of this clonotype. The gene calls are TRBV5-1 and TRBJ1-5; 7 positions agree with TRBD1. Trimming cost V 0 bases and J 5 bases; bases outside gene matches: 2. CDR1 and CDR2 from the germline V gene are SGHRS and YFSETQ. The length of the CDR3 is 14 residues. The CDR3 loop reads CASSLDDRDQPQHF. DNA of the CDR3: TGCGCCAGCAGCTTGGACGACAGGGATCAGCCCCAGCATTTT.

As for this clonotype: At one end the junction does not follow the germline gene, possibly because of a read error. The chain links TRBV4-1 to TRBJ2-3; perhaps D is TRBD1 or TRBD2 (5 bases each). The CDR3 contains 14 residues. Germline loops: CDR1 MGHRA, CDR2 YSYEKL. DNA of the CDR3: TGCGCCAACAGCCAATTCGGGGACCCAGATACGCAGTATTTT. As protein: CANSQFGDPDTQYF.

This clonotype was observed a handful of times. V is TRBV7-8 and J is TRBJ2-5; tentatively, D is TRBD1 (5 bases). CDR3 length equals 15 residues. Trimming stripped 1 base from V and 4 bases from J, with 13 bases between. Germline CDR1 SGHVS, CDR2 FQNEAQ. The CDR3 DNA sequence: TGTGCCAGCAGCTTAGATCAGGGTCTCCGAGAGACCCAGTACTTC. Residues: CASSLDQGLRETQYF.

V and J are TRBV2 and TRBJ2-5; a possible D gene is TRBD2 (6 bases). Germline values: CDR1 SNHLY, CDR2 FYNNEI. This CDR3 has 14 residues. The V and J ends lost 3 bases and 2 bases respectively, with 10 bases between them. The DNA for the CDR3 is TGTGCCAGCAGTGAGTGGCGGGGACAAGAGACCCAGTACTTC. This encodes CASSEWRGQETQYF. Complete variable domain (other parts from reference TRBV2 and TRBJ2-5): EPEVTQTPSHQVTQMGQEVILRCVPISNHLYFYWYRQILGQKVEFLVSFYNNEISEKSEIFDDQFSVERPDGSNFTLKIRSTKLEDSAMYFCASSEWRGQETQYFGPGTRLLVL.

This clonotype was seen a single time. For the CDR3, the DNA is TGTGCCAGCTCACCGAGGGAGATTCCCCTGAATGAAAAACTGTTTTTT. Its protein product is CASSPREIPLNEKLFF. V gene TRBV18 combines with J gene TRBJ1-4; D unresolved. The germline V gene has CDR1 KGHSH and CDR2 LQKENI. The ends were cut back, 3 bases at V and 5 bases at J, with 16 bases in the middle. The CDR3 length is 16 residues. Supplemented by reference TRBV18 and TRBJ1-4, the full variable domain reads NAGVMQNPRHLVRRRGQEARLRCSPMKGHSHVYWYRQLPEEGLKFMVYLQKENIIDESGMPKERFSAEFPKEGPSILRIQQVVRGDSAAYFCASSPREIPLNEKLFFGSGTQLSVL.